Given below is one T cell receptor beta chain in context. This sample was taken from a study of identical twins. Germline V gives CDR1 DFQATT, CDR2 SNEGSKA (reference sequence). The J segment lost 4 bases and the V segment lost 5 bases, leaving 4 bases of the junction unmatched. There are 13 residues in the CDR3. Template switching supplied a universal primer site; unique molecular identifiers were carried on the cDNA. In TCRdb, the 5' RACE reads were re-called with MiXCR into one record per CDR3 protein. Seen here are about 810,000 distinct CDR3 sequences, roughly an eighth observed once, and the top ten hold 1.5% to 2%. Another study also made use of these data, one on yellow fever vaccine responses in identical twins.

The sequence derives from a woman between 18 and 29 years old in good health. Sequencing was carried out using PBMCs. The rearrangement uses TRBV20-1 and TRBJ2-2; 7 bases are a match to TRBD1. The DNA for the CDR3 is TGCAGTGCTCAGGGGGTTGGCACCGGGGAGCTGTTTTTT. As protein: CSAQGVGTGELFF.